The clone carrying this TCR beta chain was found many times. This entry is derived from a study of OX40 agonist ivuxolimab in advanced cancers. Study summary: In three patients, partial responses were observed, one with hepatocellular carcinoma and two with cutaneous melanoma.

Exclusion applied to patients with autoimmune disease history or systemic immunosuppression. Blood sampling was done at baseline, cycle 4 day 1, and cycle 7 day 1. Here immunoSEQ multiplex PCR was the method, and the copy in TCRdb shows in-frame clones only, minus some. The sample lists some 75,000 clones, 65% to 90% occurring once. The material sequenced was CD4+ or CD8+ T cells sorted from blood, taken in a trial of the OX40 agonist ivuxolimab. The sequence was obtained from an adult with an advanced solid tumor such as melanoma, head and neck, liver or kidney cancer.

This CDR3 is CASSRGPTSNQPQHF. The CDR3 coding sequence is TGTGCCAGTAGTAGAGGGCCAACCAGCAATCAGCCCCAGCATTTT. V is TRBV19 and J is TRBJ1-5, with D uncertain. V was pared by 4 bases and J by 1 base, with 11 bases between. In germline, CDR1 is LNHDA, CDR2 SQIVND (reference sequence). CDR3 length equals 15 residues.